These 27 T cell receptor beta chains originate from one sample sequenced in a study of T cells expressing NK-cell markers. With the 5' RACE reads reprocessed, TCRdb shows one record per CDR3 protein and no DNA. The sample totals under 600,000 distinct CDR3 sequences. Sequencing was carried out using blood T cells: a sorted CD56 or NKG2C T cell subset, CD4+ or CD8+ T cells, or bulk PBMC T cells (not recorded which). The source of these receptors is a woman aged 50 to 60 in good health.

The gene calls are TRBV6-1 and TRBJ1-1. Germline loops: CDR1 MNHNS, CDR2 SASEGT. This CDR3 has 13 amino acids. The chain's CDR3 is CASSEQLNTEAFF.

V and J are TRBV15 and TRBJ2-1; the D call of TRBD2 rests on TCRdb alone, since no DNA is present to check it. This CDR3 contains 20 residues. From germline, CDR1 is LNHNV and CDR2 YYDKDF (reference sequence). This CDR3 reads CATSRGGLAGRSGSYNEQFF.

The CDR3 spells CASRLQGTWQPQHF. The chain has TRBV12-3 or TRBV12-4 and TRBJ1-5; TCRdb outputs TRBD1, but without DNA this stays unchecked. The CDR3 spans 14 residues.

This rearrangement joins TRBV5-1 to TRBJ2-3; the TCRdb call, TRBD1, lacks DNA for checking. Germline CDR1 SGHRS, CDR2 YFSETQ. This CDR3 is built from 18 residues. The CDR3 here is CASSLGAGGRGGTDTQYF.

The genes are TRBV10-3 and TRBJ1-1; TCRdb's D call of TRBD1 is untestable without DNA. In germline, CDR1 is ENHRY, CDR2 SYGVKD. The CDR3 extends over 16 amino acids. CDR3 sequence: CAISDPFIWTGGWAFF.

The CDR3 sequence: CASSDVGWLQETQYF. This sequence joins TRBV25-1 and TRBJ2-5. This CDR3 is 15 amino acids long. CDR1 is MGHDK and CDR2 is SYGVNS in the germline V gene.

The chain couples TRBV20-1 to TRBJ2-5; TCRdb calls TRBD2, which cannot be checked without DNA. This CDR3 is 15 amino acids long. Germline CDR1 DFQATT, CDR2 SNEGSKA (reference sequence). The CDR3 sequence: CSAEPGLAGGPTQYF.

The chain links TRBV12-3 or TRBV12-4 to TRBJ1-1. The CDR3 runs 14 residues. The CDR3 spells CASRIGRMNTEAFF.

This chain links TRBV20-1 with TRBJ2-3; with no DNA, the TCRdb D assignment of TRBD2 cannot be verified. The CDR3 spans 15 residues. Germline V gene data show CDR1 as DFQATT and CDR2 as SNEGSKA (reference sequence). The CDR3 loop reads CSAGPGLARSDTQYF.

The chain has TRBV29-1 and TRBJ1-1. CDR3 length: 13 residues. The V gene's germline CDR1 is SQVTM and CDR2 ANQGSEA. The CDR3 sequence: CSVGERIFTEAFF.

The chain is built from TRBV20-1 and TRBJ2-7; TCRdb designates TRBD2, a call that cannot be tested without DNA. The length of the CDR3 is 14 residues. Germline assignment: CDR1 DFQATT and CDR2 SNEGSKA (reference sequence). This chain's CDR3 is CSARDGGGANEQYF.

The chain couples TRBV20-1 to TRBJ2-3; TCRdb's assignment of TRBD2 cannot be checked, as there is no DNA. CDR3 length: 15 residues. Per germline, CDR1 DFQATT and CDR2 SNEGSKA (reference sequence). The CDR3 here is CSADGPFYSTDTQYF.

The rearrangement uses TRBV27 and TRBJ2-1; TCRdb's D call, TRBD2, is unchecked because there is no DNA. Germline loops: CDR1 MNHEY, CDR2 SMNVEV (reference sequence). This CDR3 comprises 15 residues. The CDR3 spells CASSGTSGRVREQFF.

The chain has TRBV6-2 or TRBV6-3 and TRBJ2-1. CDR3 size: 16 residues. The V gene's germline CDR1 is MNHEY and CDR2 SVGEGT. The CDR3 sequence is CASSYSSYRAYNEQFF.

The J gene is TRBJ1-1, the V gene TRBV19; TCRdb lists TRBD1, though no DNA is available to test this call. CDR1 and CDR2 (germline): LNHDA, SQIVND (reference sequence). CDR3 length equals 13 residues. This CDR3 reads CASNREAGTEAFF.

The chain links TRBV3-1 to TRBJ2-3. The CDR3 contains 15 residues. The germline gives CDR1 LGHDT, CDR2 YNNKEL (reference sequence). This CDR3 reads CASSPERPYTDTQYF.

The rearrangement joins TRBV20-1 to TRBJ2-5; TCRdb's assignment of TRBD2 cannot be checked, as there is no DNA. CDR3 size: 16 residues. Germline V gene sequence: CDR1 DFQATT, CDR2 SNEGSKA (reference sequence). The CDR3 is CSARGWGGRVKETQYF.

The rearrangement joins TRBV6-4 to TRBJ1-1. CDR1 is MRHNA, CDR2 SNTAGT, per germline. There are 13 residues in the CDR3. The CDR3 spells CASSDSIGLEAFF.

The CDR3 region is CAISESEGQGLFF. V usage is TRBV10-3 and J usage is TRBJ2-1; TCRdb calls TRBD2, which cannot be checked without DNA. Germline lookup yields CDR1 ENHRY and CDR2 SYGVKD. The CDR3 extends over 13 amino acids.

The J gene is TRBJ2-4, the V gene TRBV6-1; TCRdb calls TRBD2, which cannot be checked without DNA. The length of the CDR3 is 17 residues. Germline V CDR1 and CDR2: MNHNS, SASEGT. CDR3 region: CASSEGEGDVAKNIQYF.

The J gene is TRBJ2-3, the V gene TRBV20-1; TCRdb proposes TRBD2, but this gene call is untestable without DNA. Germline CDR1 reads DFQATT; CDR2 reads SNEGSKA (reference sequence). There are 15 residues in the CDR3. The CDR3: CSATRTSGRADTQYF.

The chain combines TRBV30 with TRBJ1-5; TCRdb returns TRBD1, unconfirmable since there is no DNA. The CDR3 loop spans 14 amino acids. Germline CDR1 and CDR2: GTSNPN and SVGIG (reference sequence). CDR3 sequence reads: CAWSDWGGNQPQHF.

The chain employs TRBV27 and TRBJ2-3; TCRdb lists TRBD2, though no DNA is available to test this call. The CDR3 consists of 15 residues. CDR1 and CDR2 (germline): MNHEY, SMNVEV (reference sequence). This chain's CDR3 is CASSPGTRSTDTQYF.

The rearrangement joins TRBV12-3 or TRBV12-4 to TRBJ2-6; TCRdb's D call of TRBD1 is untestable without DNA. CDR3 length: 14 amino acids. This chain's CDR3 is CASRAGGRFNVLTF.

V and J are TRBV5-1 and TRBJ2-1; TCRdb reports TRBD2, a call that lacks DNA to check it against. The V gene's germline CDR1 is SGHRS and CDR2 YFSETQ. The CDR3 has 13 amino acids. CDR3 amino acids: CATRTSGLNEQFF.

The chain carries TRBV11-2 and TRBJ2-7; absent DNA, TCRdb's TRBD1 call cannot be checked. The length of the CDR3 is 14 residues. CDR1 and CDR2 (germline): SGHAT, FQNNGV. The CDR3 reads CASSLEQGGGEQYF. The full variable domain, completed using reference TRBV11-2 and TRBJ2-7, is EAGVAQSPRYKIIEKRQSVAFWCNPISGHATLYWYQQILGQGPKLLIQFQNNGVVDDSQLPKDRFSAERLKGVDSTLKIQPAKLEDSAVYLCASSLEQGGGEQYFGPGTRLTVT.

The V and J genes are TRBV7-8 and TRBJ2-3; TCRdb returns TRBD1, unconfirmable since there is no DNA. This CDR3 has 14 amino acids. Germline lookup yields CDR1 SGHVS and CDR2 FQNEAQ. CDR3 sequence reads: CASSPGGTTDTQYF.